The 31 T cell receptor beta chains below were found in one sample sequenced in a study of blood T cell repertoires in COVID-19 (dated by TCRdb to the early 2020s). Libraries were made using the immunoSEQ multiplex PCR assay. Sourced from immuneACCESS, this table was stored by TCRdb with only in-frame sequences that have V and J called. A share of the clones is absent; for the studies checked, an unresolved V gene accounts for under half, and the remainder has no known explanation. The sample yields around 100,000 clones; approximately 88% were counted once. The top ten clonotypes cover 3.5% of the sample. The sequenced sample consisted of peripheral blood. These TCRs come from a woman aged 55-70 years with acute or convalescent COVID-19.

The chain joins TRBV9 to TRBJ2-2, with 8 bases fitting TRBD1. The CDR3 is 14 residues long. V was clipped by 4 bases and J by 5 bases; unmatched bases: 4. Germline CDR1 SGDLS, CDR2 YYNGEE. In nucleotides, the CDR3 is TGTGCCAGCAGCCCACGACAGGGGACCGGGGAGCTGTTTTTT. Residues: CASSPRQGTGELFF.

The chain joins TRBV28 to TRBJ2-5; no reliable D call. V gave up 6 bases and J gave up 5 bases, with 13 bases separating them. There are 13 residues in the CDR3. The germline V gene has CDR1 MDHEN and CDR2 SYDVKM. The CDR3 region is CASSPNGWETQYF. CDR3 nucleotides: TGTGCCAGCAGCCCGAACGGGTGGGAGACCCAGTACTTC.

This chain connects TRBV5-6 to TRBJ2-6; D call uncertain. Germline CDR1 and CDR2: SGHDT and YYEEEE. The CDR3 covers 17 residues. Trimming shortened V by 4 bases and J by 0 bases, and 14 bases separated the two germline ends. The CDR3 is CASSLSAGISGANVLTF. CDR3 bases: TGTGCCAGCAGCCTCTCTGCAGGAATCTCTGGGGCCAACGTCCTGACTTTC. Combining the CDR3 with reference TRBV5-6 and TRBJ2-6 gives the whole variable domain DAGVTQSPTHLIKTRGQQVTLRCSPKSGHDTVSWYQQALGQGPQFIFQYYEEEERQRGNFPDRFSGHQFPNYSSELNVNALLLGDSALYLCASSLSAGISGANVLTFGAGSRLTVL.

The J gene is TRBJ2-5, the V gene TRBV5-1; TRBD2 matches 8 bases. The germline V gene encodes CDR1 SGHRS and CDR2 YFSETQ. The trim removed 0 bases at V and 1 base at J, leaving 5 bases unmatched. The CDR3 is 16 residues long. This CDR3 reads CASSLGTGGLQETQYF. In DNA form, the CDR3 reads TGCGCCAGCAGCTTGGGAACGGGGGGGCTCCAAGAGACCCAGTACTTC.

This chain uses TRBV30 with TRBJ1-2; D remains ambiguous. Germline loops: CDR1 GTSNPN, CDR2 SVGIG (reference sequence). The CDR3 has 11 residues. V was clipped by 1 base and J by 5 bases, with 5 bases between them. Here the CDR3 DNA reads TGTGCCTGGAGTGCCCCTTATGGCTACACCTTC. Translating gives CAWSAPYGYTF.

The CDR3 is CASSTPSGGNTEAFF. The CDR3 DNA sequence: TGTGCCAGTAGTACCCCCTCAGGGGGGAACACTGAAGCTTTCTTT. The chain joins TRBV19 to TRBJ1-1, with 7 bases aligning to TRBD1. CDR3 length: 15 residues. CDR1 LNHDA and CDR2 SQIVND come from the germline V gene (reference sequence). Trimming cost V 4 bases and J 1 base; bases outside gene matches: 6. The entire variable domain, with the rest obtained from reference TRBV19 and TRBJ1-1, is as follows: DGGITQSPKYLFRKEGQNVTLSCEQNLNHDAMYWYRQDPGQGLRLIYYSQIVNDFQKGDIAEGYSVSREKKESFPLTVTSAQKNPTAFYLCASSTPSGGNTEAFFGQGTRLTVV.

This clone occurred a few times. The gene calls are TRBV27 and TRBJ2-3; no reliable D call. The V end lost 7 bases, the J end lost 5 bases, and 13 bases lay between the germline ends. The CDR3 runs to 13 residues. Germline V lookup: CDR1 MNHEY, CDR2 SMNVEV (reference sequence). Here the CDR3 reads CASTEISGDTQYF. DNA for the CDR3: TGTGCCAGCACCGAGATCTCAGGAGATACGCAGTATTTT.

The chain combines TRBV10-3 with TRBJ1-5; D perhaps matches TRBD1 (5 bases). Germline CDR1 and CDR2: ENHRY and SYGVKD. The CDR3 contains 14 residues. V was shortened by 6 bases and J by 1 base, with 10 bases between the two germline ends. Written as DNA, the CDR3 is TGTGCCATCAGCGACGGACAAAGCAATCAGCCCCAGCATTTT. It is translated as CAISDGQSNQPQHF.

This sequence joins TRBV6-4 and TRBJ2-7, with TRBD1 matching over 8 bases. The V gene end was trimmed by 0 bases and the J gene end by 2 bases; junction bases not matched to a gene: 6. The CDR3 is made up of 16 amino acids. CDR1 is MRHNA, CDR2 SNTAGT, per germline. The chain's CDR3 is CASSDSHQGAPYEQYV. Written as DNA, the CDR3 is TGTGCCAGCAGTGACTCCCATCAGGGGGCTCCCTACGAGCAGTACGTC.

This clone was seen a few times. The chain links TRBV7-8 to TRBJ1-2; D uncertain. Germline-derived CDR1 and CDR2 are SGHVS and FQNEAQ. The CDR3 totals 14 residues. V was trimmed by 1 base and J by 3 bases, leaving 9 bases between them. This chain's CDR3 is CASSLVSADYGYTF. The DNA for the CDR3 is TGTGCCAGCAGCTTAGTAAGCGCCGACTATGGCTACACCTTC.

V gene TRBV19 combines with J gene TRBJ2-1, with D perhaps TRBD1 (5 bases). The germline V gene encodes CDR1 LNHDA and CDR2 SQIVND (reference sequence). V lost 7 bases, J lost 0 bases, and 13 bases lay in between. The length of the CDR3 is 15 residues. The CDR3 bases are TGTGCCAGTACCTGGTCGCAGGGCTCCTACAATGAGCAGTTCTTC. This translates into CASTWSQGSYNEQFF.

The rearrangement joins TRBV7-3 to TRBJ2-1, with 12 bases matching TRBD2. This CDR3 comprises 15 residues. Trimming took 3 bases from V and 9 from J; bases not matched to a gene: 6. The germline CDR1 and CDR2 sequences are SGHTA and FQGTGA. CDR3 sequence (DNA): TGTGCCAGCAGCTTCGCGTCTAGCGGGAGGGGTGAGCAGTTCTTC. Amino acids: CASSFASSGRGEQFF.

The J gene is TRBJ2-5, the V gene TRBV24-1; TRBD1 aligns across 10 bases. V lost 2 bases and J lost 5; bases outside the gene matches: 7. Germline CDR1 and CDR2: KGHDR and SFDVKD. The CDR3 has 16 amino acids. For the CDR3, the DNA is TGTGCCACCAGTGATTCCGACAGGGGGCACAGGGAGACCCAGTACTTC. Amino acid sequence: CATSDSDRGHRETQYF.

This clone was found many times. The J gene is TRBJ1-6, the V gene TRBV27; TRBD1 matches 8 bases. Germline-derived CDR1 and CDR2 are MNHEY and SMNVEV (reference sequence). J gave up 6 bases and V 1 base, and 5 bases lay outside the gene matches. The CDR3 sequence is 16 residues long. In DNA, the CDR3 is TGTGCCAGCAGTTTATGGCAGGGGGCGACTAATTCACCCCTCCACTTT. This codes for CASSLWQGATNSPLHF.

The chain carries TRBV6-5 and TRBJ2-3; weak D call: TRBD2 (7 bases). Per germline, CDR1 MNHEY and CDR2 SVGAGI. The CDR3 runs to 14 residues. V gave up 6 bases and J gave up 3 bases, with 13 bases separating them. The CDR3 DNA is TGTGCCAGCAGGATGGGAGGGGGAACAGATACGCAGTATTTT. Translated: CASRMGGGTDTQYF.

The rearrangement uses TRBV10-3 and TRBJ2-5; D might be TRBD2 (6 bases). The CDR3 sequence is 12 residues long. Trimming removed 6 bases at V and 4 bases at J, with 9 bases between. In germline, CDR1 is ENHRY, CDR2 SYGVKD. The CDR3 bases are TGTGCCATCAGGGAAGCGGGAGAGACCCAGTACTTC. Residues: CAIREAGETQYF.

The chain carries TRBV27 and TRBJ1-1; 9 positions match TRBD1. This CDR3 has 13 residues. Germline CDR1 reads MNHEY; CDR2 reads SMNVEV (reference sequence). V was pared by 5 bases and J by 12 bases, with 10 bases of the junction left unmatched. The CDR3 loop reads CASSPGQGFVTFF. The CDR3 nucleotides are TGTGCCAGCAGTCCCGGACAGGGGTTCGTAACTTTCTTT.

The chain uses TRBV7-9 and TRBJ2-1; 7 bases match TRBD2. The CDR3 is 13 amino acids. CDR1 and CDR2 from the germline V gene are SEHNR and FQNEAQ (reference sequence). J gave up 10 bases and V 5 bases, and 8 bases lay outside the gene matches. CDR3 DNA sequence: TGTGCCAGCAGCCCCGAAACTAGCGTAGAGCAGTTCTTC. It codes for CASSPETSVEQFF. The whole variable domain, remainder taken from reference TRBV7-9 and TRBJ2-1, is DTGVSQNPRHKITKRGQNVTFRCDPISEHNRLYWYRQTLGQGPEFLTYFQNEAQLEKSRLLSDRFSAERPKGSFSTLEIQRTEQGDSAMYLCASSPETSVEQFFGPGTRLTVL.

The table lists this clone with a few counts. The chain employs TRBV13 and TRBJ2-1, with 8 bases that match TRBD2. The J segment lost 0 bases and the V segment lost 7 bases, leaving 26 bases of the junction unmatched. CDR3 length equals 22 residues. CDR1 is PRHDT, CDR2 FYEKMQ, per germline (reference sequence). The CDR3 sequence: CASIGWGLLRREDYSSYNEQFF. CDR3 DNA: TGTGCCAGCATAGGTTGGGGCCTTTTAAGGCGGGAGGACTATAGCTCCTACAATGAGCAGTTCTTC.

The V call is TRBV3-1 (or the pseudogene TRBV3-2), the J call TRBJ1-2; D gene ambiguous. Germline CDR1 is LGHDT and CDR2 is YNNKEL (reference sequence). CDR3 size: 15 residues. V lost 0 bases and J lost 4, with 12 bases in between. The chain's CDR3 is CASSQDPRAPYGYTF. Here the CDR3 DNA reads TGTGCCAGCAGCCAAGATCCGAGGGCGCCCTATGGCTACACCTTC.

The chain joins TRBV19 to TRBJ1-5; 7 positions agree with TRBD1. Germline V gene lookup returns CDR1 LNHDA and CDR2 SQIVND (reference sequence). The CDR3 totals 14 residues. V gave up 9 bases and J gave up 4 bases; unmatched junction bases: 9. CDR3 coding DNA: TGTGCCAGCCAACAGGGGAATTCTAATCAGCCCCAGCATTTT. It translates to CASQQGNSNQPQHF.

This chain links TRBV28 with TRBJ1-4; D uncertain. The CDR3 is made up of 15 amino acids. V was pared by 2 bases and J by 8 bases, with 15 bases between. Germline V gene lookup returns CDR1 MDHEN and CDR2 SYDVKM. The CDR3 coding sequence is TGTGCCAGCAGTTTACCGCAGAGGAGTAGGGAAAAACTGTTTTTT. Its translation is CASSLPQRSREKLFF.

This chain links TRBV12-1 with TRBJ2-1; the D call in the table, TRBD1, was not verified against the DNA. TRBV12-1 is classified as a pseudogene. This CDR3 is built from 12 residues. Written as DNA, the CDR3 is TGTGCCAGCAGCTTTGATACAGGGCAGCAGTTCTTC. It specifies CASSFDTGQQFF.

Comments on this clone: Other nucleotide sequences from this sample produce the same CDR3. The chain links TRBV12-3 or TRBV12-4 to TRBJ1-2, with unresolved D. The CDR3 spans 13 residues. The V and J ends lost 3 bases and 2 bases respectively, with 7 bases between them. The CDR3: CASSLRENYGYTF. The CDR3 DNA follows: TGTGCCAGCAGTTTGCGGGAAAACTATGGCTACACCTTC.

V usage is TRBV18 and J usage is TRBJ1-5; tentatively, D is TRBD1 (6 bases). V gave up 1 base and J gave up 3 bases, with 16 bases separating them. The germline CDR1 and CDR2 sequences are KGHSH and LQKENI. The CDR3 runs to 17 residues. This CDR3 reads CASSPRPGARINQPQHF. In DNA form, the CDR3 reads TGTGCCAGCTCACCACGTCCAGGGGCCCGTATCAATCAGCCCCAGCATTTT.

V gene TRBV11-2 combines with J gene TRBJ2-5; TRBD2 matches 10 bases. The V and J ends lost 1 base and 4 bases, in that order; junction bases with no gene match: 6. CDR3 size: 16 residues. Germline V gives CDR1 SGHAT, CDR2 FQNNGV. CDR3 protein: CASSLVDSGRRETQYF. The DNA of the CDR3 is TGTGCCAGCAGCTTAGTTGATAGCGGGAGGAGAGAGACCCAGTACTTC.

The chain joins TRBV29-1 to TRBJ2-5, with D possibly being TRBD1 (5 bases). V was cut by 4 bases and J by 7 bases, with 16 bases left in between. The germline V gene encodes CDR1 SQVTM and CDR2 ANQGSEA. CDR3 length equals 13 residues. For the CDR3, the DNA is TGCAGCGTTGGCCCCTCAGGGCCCAGGACCCAGTACTTC. This encodes CSVGPSGPRTQYF.

The chain carries TRBV19 and TRBJ1-2; TRBD1 is a possible D gene (5 bases). Trimming took off 7 bases at V and 4 bases at J, with 13 bases between the two ends. From germline, CDR1 is LNHDA and CDR2 SQIVND (reference sequence). The length of the CDR3 is 13 residues. The CDR3 region has the DNA TGTGCCAGTATGGGGGGGTTCGGCTATGGCTACACCTTC. Residues: CASMGGFGYGYTF.

The chain joins TRBV2 to TRBJ1-2, with a tentative D call TRBD1 (6 bases). Germline V gene lookup returns CDR1 SNHLY and CDR2 FYNNEI. The V gene lost 3 bases and the J gene lost 7 bases, with 15 bases spanning the gap. This CDR3 spans 14 amino acids. CDR3: CASSDYTGRGGYTF. The CDR3 region has the DNA TGTGCCAGCAGTGACTATACAGGGAGGGGTGGCTACACCTTC.

V and J are TRBV2 and TRBJ2-2; 10 nucleotides align to TRBD1. This CDR3 region has 15 residues. The J segment lost 7 bases and the V segment lost 7 bases, leaving 9 bases of the junction unmatched. Per germline, CDR1 SNHLY and CDR2 FYNNEI. The CDR3: CASKETGGVFGELFF. CDR3 DNA sequence: TGTGCCAGCAAAGAGACAGGGGGCGTCTTCGGGGAGCTGTTTTTT.

The chain carries TRBV28 and TRBJ2-1; 8 nucleotides line up with TRBD2. The CDR3 is 16 residues long. In germline, CDR1 is MDHEN, CDR2 SYDVKM. The J segment lost 8 bases and the V segment lost 5 bases, leaving 14 bases of the junction unmatched. CDR3 region: CASSVTGTRVVDEQFF. CDR3 in DNA: TGTGCCAGCAGTGTGACCGGGACTAGGGTTGTGGATGAGCAGTTCTTC. Drawing the rest from reference TRBV28 and TRBJ2-1, the complete variable domain is DVKVTQSSRYLVKRTGEKVFLECVQDMDHENMFWYRQDPGLGLRLIYFSYDVKMKEKGDIPEGYSVSREKKERFSLILESASTNQTSMYLCASSVTGTRVVDEQFFGPGTRLTVL.